This entry lists 17 T cell receptor beta chains sequenced from one sample in a study of blood T cell repertoires in COVID-19. Here immunoSEQ multiplex PCR was the method, and the copy in TCRdb shows in-frame clones only, minus some. Of 270,000 or so clones listed, approximately 81% are singletons. Specimen: PBMCs or T cells enriched from blood (not recorded which). The origin of the receptors is a woman between 50 and 59 years old who had been exposed to COVID-19.

The chain has TRBV28 and TRBJ2-7, with 9 bases lining up with TRBD1. After removal of 5 bases from V and 2 bases from J, the junction contained 4 bases not matched to a gene. This CDR3 region has 14 residues. The germline V gene encodes CDR1 MDHEN and CDR2 SYDVKM. This chain's CDR3 is CASSRGQGPYEQYF. The CDR3 DNA reads as TGTGCCAGCAGTCGTGGACAGGGGCCCTACGAGCAGTACTTC. The variable domain in full, with the rest retrieved from reference TRBV28 and TRBJ2-7, is DVKVTQSSRYLVKRTGEKVFLECVQDMDHENMFWYRQDPGLGLRLIYFSYDVKMKEKGDIPEGYSVSREKKERFSLILESASTNQTSMYLCASSRGQGPYEQYFGPGTRLTVT.

In regard to this clone: Other nucleotide sequences in the sample specify the same CDR3. The rearrangement joins TRBV5-6 to TRBJ1-4; TRBD1 aligns across 8 bases. Germline CDR1 and CDR2: SGHDT and YYEEEE. V lost 4 bases and J lost 8; bases outside the gene matches: 7. The CDR3 has 14 residues. In DNA form, the CDR3 reads TGTGCCAGCAGCCTCCAGGGGGCGTGGGAAAAACTGTTTTTT. This codes for CASSLQGAWEKLFF.

The V call is TRBV5-1, the J call TRBJ1-1; 7 positions match TRBD1. In germline, CDR1 is SGHRS, CDR2 YFSETQ. The CDR3 runs 14 residues. V lost 5 bases, J lost 2 bases, and 6 bases stayed unmatched. The CDR3 nucleotides are TGCGCCAGCAGTCGGGACAGTACTAACACTGAAGCTTTCTTT. Translating gives CASSRDSTNTEAFF.

This chain joins TRBV10-3 and TRBJ2-2, with a tentative D call TRBD1 (6 bases). The CDR3 covers 16 residues. The V gene lost 7 bases and the J gene lost 0 bases, with 15 bases spanning the gap. Germline-derived CDR1 and CDR2 are ENHRY and SYGVKD. The CDR3 nucleotides read TGTGCCATCAACACACAGGGAAGGGCGAACACCGGGGAGCTGTTTTTT. Residues: CAINTQGRANTGELFF.

The chain links TRBV6-2 or TRBV6-3 to TRBJ2-3, with 10 positions matching TRBD2. This CDR3 is 18 amino acids long. CDR1 MNHEY and CDR2 SVGEGT come from the germline V gene. V shed 2 bases and J 0 bases; nucleotides not matched to a gene: 8. CDR3 sequence: CASSYRAGGFLSTDTQYF. Here the CDR3 DNA reads TGTGCCAGCAGTTACAGAGCGGGGGGGTTCCTTAGCACAGATACGCAGTATTTT.

Here the CDR3 DNA reads TGTGCCAGCAGCCGGGGCGACGGTGAGACCCAGTACTTC. It is translated as CASSRGDGETQYF. This chain links TRBV4-2 with TRBJ2-5, with a tentative D call TRBD1 (5 bases). Germline CDR1 is LGHNA and CDR2 is YNFKEQ. V was shortened by 4 bases and J by 5 bases, with 11 bases between the two germline ends. This CDR3 contains 13 residues.

The chain carries TRBV4-2 and TRBJ1-1, with TRBD1 matching over 7 bases. The V gene's germline CDR1 is LGHNA and CDR2 YNFKEQ. J gave up 5 bases and V 2 bases, and 5 bases lay outside the gene matches. CDR3 length: 14 amino acids. The CDR3 nucleotides are TGTGCCAGCAGCCAACTGACAGGGCCGACTGAAGCTTTCTTT. The encoded protein is CASSQLTGPTEAFF.

This chain joins TRBV30 and TRBJ2-3; TRBD2 might be the D (6 bases). Germline lookup yields CDR1 GTSNPN and CDR2 SVGIG (reference sequence). The CDR3 has 16 amino acids. Trimming stripped 4 bases from V and 0 bases from J, with 17 bases between. The DNA of the CDR3 is TGTGCCTGGATCCCCTCCGGGACTTCTAGCACAGATACGCAGTATTTT. Amino acid sequence: CAWIPSGTSSTDTQYF.

The rearrangement links TRBV19 to TRBJ2-3; possibly TRBD2 for D (5 bases). The germline V gene has CDR1 LNHDA and CDR2 SQIVND (reference sequence). V was trimmed by 6 bases and J by 2 bases, leaving 18 bases between them. This CDR3 region has 16 residues. CDR3 loop: CASSPAAGLPTDTQYF. As DNA, the CDR3 is TGTGCCAGTAGCCCCGCGGCGGGCTTGCCCACAGATACGCAGTATTTT.

The rearrangement joins TRBV7-8 to TRBJ1-1, with D possibly matching TRBD1 (6 bases). The CDR3 extends over 13 amino acids. The V end lost 5 bases, the J end lost 5 bases, and 12 bases lay between the germline ends. The germline gives CDR1 SGHVS, CDR2 FQNEAQ. The CDR3 loop reads CASSVRGRTEAFF. CDR3 DNA: TGTGCCAGCAGCGTCAGGGGAAGGACTGAAGCTTTCTTT.

This clone was seen a single time. This chain connects TRBV10-3 to TRBJ2-2; tentatively, D is TRBD2 (6 bases). This CDR3 has 13 residues. Between the trimmed V and J ends, which lost 10 bases and 3 bases, there was a span of 12 bases. Germline values: CDR1 ENHRY, CDR2 SYGVKD. In DNA, the CDR3 is TGTGCCACCCACCCGGGGGACACCGGGGAGCTGTTTTTT. Protein product: CATHPGDTGELFF.

J is TRBJ2-3 and V is TRBV11-3, with D possibly being TRBD1 (6 bases). CDR3 length equals 16 residues. The V gene lost 0 bases and the J gene lost 0 bases, with 10 bases spanning the gap. CDR1 and CDR2 (germline): SGHNT, YENEEA. This CDR3 reads CASSLEGASSTDTQYF. The CDR3 coding sequence is TGTGCCAGCAGCTTAGAGGGGGCTAGTAGCACAGATACGCAGTATTTT.

J is TRBJ1-3 and V is TRBV9, with D possibly being TRBD1 (6 bases). Germline V CDR1 and CDR2: SGDLS, YYNGEE. Trimming removed 6 bases from V and 4 bases from J, with 11 bases in between. CDR3 size: 13 residues. CDR3 residues: CASNQGPGNTIYF. Here the CDR3 DNA reads TGTGCCAGCAATCAGGGGCCGGGAAACACCATATATTTT.

The chain recombines TRBV10-3 with TRBJ2-1; TRBD1 agrees at 10 bases. The germline V gene has CDR1 ENHRY and CDR2 SYGVKD. Losses at the gene ends were 7 bases for V and 6 bases for J; bases not matched to a gene: 9. This CDR3 has 15 amino acids. The CDR3 protein is CAIMEGQGNPNEQFF. The CDR3, as DNA: TGTGCCATCATGGAGGGACAGGGGAACCCCAATGAGCAGTTCTTC.

The rearrangement links TRBV11-3 to TRBJ1-2; no firm D call. CDR3 length equals 13 residues. Germline V gene lookup returns CDR1 SGHNT and CDR2 YENEEA. The V gene lost 0 bases and the J gene lost 5 bases, with 7 bases spanning the gap. CDR3 nucleotides: TGTGCCAGCAGCTTAGATCGGGGATATGGCTACACCTTC. Translation gives CASSLDRGYGYTF. Full variable domain (missing parts from reference TRBV11-3 and TRBJ1-2): EAGVVQSPRYKIIEKKQPVAFWCNPISGHNTLYWYLQNLGQGPELLIRYENEEAVDDSQLPKDRFSAERLKGVDSTLKIQPAELGDSAVYLCASSLDRGYGYTFGSGTRLTVV.

The genes are TRBV7-9 and TRBJ1-1; D is possibly TRBD1 (5 bases). CDR1 and CDR2 from the germline V gene are SEHNR and FQNEAQ (reference sequence). V was pared by 5 bases and J by 1 base, with 14 bases between. The CDR3 sequence is 15 residues long. As DNA, the CDR3 is TGTGCCAGCAGCCATAGCAGGGAGGAGAACACTGAAGCTTTCTTT. Translation gives CASSHSREENTEAFF.

The V and J genes are TRBV10-3 and TRBJ2-3; the match to TRBD1 covers 8 bases. Germline-derived CDR1 and CDR2 are ENHRY and SYGVKD. The V segment lost 3 bases and the J segment 1 base; nucleotides outside the gene matches: 3. The CDR3 has 15 amino acids. The CDR3 region is CAISDGTGRTDTQYF. Here the CDR3 DNA reads TGTGCCATCAGTGACGGGACAGGACGCACAGATACGCAGTATTTT.